Listed below are T cell receptor beta chains from one sample, sequenced in a study of T-cell reconstitution after alpha-beta-depleted transplantation in children. TCRdb analysed the PCR reads with MiXCR anew, one entry per CDR3 protein. The table lists hundreds of thousands of distinct CDR3 sequences, around 14% of them singletons. The source material was PBMCs, sampled before TCRalphabeta/CD19-depleted stem cell transplant. Receptors were obtained from a girl aged 2-15 years with congenital amegakaryocytic thrombocytopenia, due to receive a stem cell transplant. Each CDR3 is given with its conserved first and last residue. A D gene is named only where the DNA matches it firmly. Size values are once, few and many counts, or a class for expanded clones, and some rows have none.

clone_size j_call d_call v_call cdr3_aa cdr3_nt
NA TRBJ2-1 TRBD2 TRBV5-1 CASSSRTSGLHNEQFF TGCGCCAGCAGCTCACGGACTAGCGGGCTTCACAATGAGCAGTTCTTC
few TRBJ1-5 TRBD1 TRBV7-8 CASSIYPGQGNQPQHF TGTGCCAGCAGCATTTACCCGGGACAGGGGAATCAGCCCCAGCATTTT
many TRBJ2-7 NA TRBV29-1 CSVAPSSWGREQYF TGCAGCGTTGCCCCGTCTAGCTGGGGACGGGAGCAGTACTTC
many TRBJ1-1 NA TRBV29-1 CSVVQSPVTEAFF TGCAGCGTTGTTCAGTCCCCAGTCACTGAAGCTTTCTTT
NA TRBJ2-7 NA TRBV5-1 CASSSNPGPLEEQYF TGCGCCAGCAGCTCTAACCCGGGCCCCTTGGAAGAGCAGTACTTC
NA TRBJ2-1 NA TRBV9 CASSVGYSVEQFF TGTGCCAGCAGCGTAGGTTATAGCGTTGAGCAGTTCTTC
many TRBJ2-7 NA TRBV12-3/TRBV12-4 CASTQGDEQYF TGTGCCAGCACACAGGGTGACGAGCAGTACTTC
many TRBJ2-1 NA TRBV20-1 CSARIPASYNEQFF TGCAGTGCTAGAATTCCGGCCTCCTACAATGAGCAGTTCTTC
many TRBJ1-1 NA TRBV5-1 CASRPLPGGTEAFF TGCGCCAGCCGCCCGTTACCCGGGGGGACTGAAGCTTTCTTT
few TRBJ2-2 TRBD2 TRBV5-1 CASSFGSGLTNTGELFF TGCGCCAGCAGCTTCGGGTCGGGACTAACGAACACCGGGGAGCTGTTTTTT
NA TRBJ1-1 NA TRBV19 CASSMFWEQHGTEAFF TGTGCCAGTAGTATGTTTTGGGAACAGCACGGCACTGAAGCTTTCTTT
few TRBJ2-7 NA TRBV6-1 CASSILRQYSYEQYF TGTGCCAGCAGCATCCTCCGACAGTACTCCTACGAGCAGTACTTC
few TRBJ1-5 NA TRBV19 CASSIGRVSNQPQHF TGTGCCAGTAGTATTGGCAGGGTGAGCAATCAGCCCCAGCATTTT
many TRBJ2-2 NA TRBV12-3/TRBV12-4 CASPQDSNTGELFF TGTGCCAGTCCACAGGATTCGAACACCGGGGAGCTGTTTTTT
many TRBJ2-1 NA TRBV20-1 CSARAGENEQFF TGCAGTGCTAGAGCGGGAGAGAATGAGCAGTTCTTC
many TRBJ2-7 TRBD2 TRBV20-1 CSARDISGRFYEQYF TGCAGTGCTAGAGATATCAGCGGGAGGTTTTACGAGCAGTACTTC